This T cell receptor beta chain is from a study of blood T cell repertoires in COVID-19. Across the study: The origin of the acute and convalescent COVID-19 samples was the United States, Italy and Spain. Sample material is recorded as cDNA or gDNA derived from T cells, B-cell-depleted T cells, or PBMCs.

Per the authors' pipeline: Cell counts per sample came from amplifying reference gene primers. Clones were sequenced by immunoSEQ multiplex PCR, and TCRdb holds only the in-frame ones, with some missing. V, J and clone size were drawn from that table, and D and trimming were deduced from the DNA. This sample has about 210,000 clones; 65% to 85% occur once, and the top ten carry over 10%. This clonotype originated in a human donor in a cohort sampled during active COVID-19. The sequenced material came from peripheral blood.

The CDR3 nucleotides read TGTGCCAGCAGCTCCTGGACAGGGCTCACAAACACCGGGGAGCTGTTTTTT. This gives the protein CASSSWTGLTNTGELFF. This chain links TRBV7-9 with TRBJ2-2, with 8 bases lining up with TRBD1. With V trimmed by 4 bases and J by 2 bases, 9 bases remained unmatched. Germline CDR1 SEHNR, CDR2 FQNEAQ (reference sequence). The CDR3 extends over 17 amino acids. Full variable domain (remainder filled in from reference TRBV7-9 and TRBJ2-2): DTGVSQNPRHKITKRGQNVTFRCDPISEHNRLYWYRQTLGQGPEFLTYFQNEAQLEKSRLLSDRFSAERPKGSFSTLEIQRTEQGDSAMYLCASSSWTGLTNTGELFFGEGSRLTVL.